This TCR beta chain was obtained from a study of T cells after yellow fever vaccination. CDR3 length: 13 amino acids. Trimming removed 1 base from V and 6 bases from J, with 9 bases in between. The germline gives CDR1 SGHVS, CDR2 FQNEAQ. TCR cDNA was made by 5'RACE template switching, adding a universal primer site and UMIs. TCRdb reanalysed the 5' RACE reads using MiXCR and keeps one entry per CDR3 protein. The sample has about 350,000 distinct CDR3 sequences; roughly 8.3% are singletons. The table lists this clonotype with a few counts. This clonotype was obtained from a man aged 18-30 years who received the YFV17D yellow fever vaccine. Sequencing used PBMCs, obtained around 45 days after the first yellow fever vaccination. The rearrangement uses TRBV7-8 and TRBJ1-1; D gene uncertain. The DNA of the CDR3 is TGTGCCAGCAGCTTAGTGGGTTCTGCTGAAGCTTTCTTT. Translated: CASSLVGSAEAFF.